These 30 T cell receptor beta chains originate from one sample sequenced in a study of T cell repertoires in cytomegalovirus infection. The antigens of these receptors remain unknown. TCRdb passed the reads through MiXCR, listing each CDR3 protein once. The table lists about 830,000 distinct CDR3 sequences, over 25% of them singletons. The source was cultured CD8+ T cells from PBMCs, collected from culture after CMV antigen stimulation. These TCRs come from a human donor in good health (CMV status not recorded). Some clones in this sample may be carry-over from other donors' samples.

This chain connects TRBV7-9 to TRBJ2-1, with TRBD1 matching 12 bases. Trimming took 5 bases from V and 9 from J; bases not matched to a gene: 8. Germline V gene lookup returns CDR1 SEHNR and CDR2 FQNEAQ (reference sequence). This CDR3 region has 15 residues. Here the CDR3 DNA reads TGTGCCAGCAGCCCGTGGGACAGGGGGCGTATTGAGCAGTTCTTC. Residues: CASSPWDRGRIEQFF.

This clonotype occurred a few times. V usage is TRBV6-2 or TRBV6-3 and J usage is TRBJ1-5; D is unclear. This CDR3 is built from 16 residues. V was pared by 0 bases and J by 5 bases, with 14 bases between. From germline, CDR1 is MNHEY and CDR2 SVGEGT. CDR3 nucleotides: TGTGCCAGCAGTTACTCGCTTCCTCAGGTGGATCAGCCCCAGCATTTT. Encoded protein: CASSYSLPQVDQPQHF.

This clonotype was seen more than once but under ten times. J is TRBJ2-1 and V is TRBV7-8; D might be TRBD1 (6 bases). With 6 bases removed from V and 5 bases from J, the gap between germline ends came to 14 bases. The length of the CDR3 is 14 residues. The germline V gene encodes CDR1 SGHVS and CDR2 FQNEAQ. DNA of the CDR3: TGTGCCAGCAGGCCAGGACAGACGGACAATGAGCAGTTCTTC. Protein sequence: CASRPGQTDNEQFF.

This clonotype was observed at least ten times. The genes are TRBV12-3 or TRBV12-4 and TRBJ1-5; possibly TRBD1 for D (5 bases). The CDR3 has 15 amino acids. Trimming stripped 1 base from V and 9 bases from J, with 16 bases between. In DNA form, the CDR3 reads TGTGCCAGCAGTTTAGGGACGGGGACCCTGAGGCCCCAGCATTTT. It translates to CASSLGTGTLRPQHF.

This chain uses TRBV20-1 with TRBJ1-2; TRBD1 agrees at 10 bases. V lost 2 bases to trimming and J lost 3 bases; unmatched junction nucleotides: 12. The CDR3 has 17 amino acids. The germline V gene has CDR1 DFQATT and CDR2 SNEGSKA (reference sequence). CDR3 bases: TGCAGTGCTAGAAGTGACAGGACAGGGGGTTACTACTATGGCTACACCTTC. This gives the protein CSARSDRTGGYYYGYTF.

CDR3 region: CSARLKGTGELFF. For the CDR3, the DNA is TGCAGTGCTCGGCTAAAGGGCACCGGGGAGCTGTTTTTT. The chain has TRBV20-1 and TRBJ2-2; no clear D gene. The CDR3 contains 13 residues. From germline, CDR1 is DFQATT and CDR2 SNEGSKA (reference sequence). Deletions cut 5 bases from V and 4 bases from J, with 11 bases between.

The genes are TRBV7-9 and TRBJ1-1; D uncertain. V was clipped by 4 bases and J by 6 bases, with 9 bases between them. Germline assignment: CDR1 SEHNR and CDR2 FQNEAQ (reference sequence). This CDR3 has 12 residues. The CDR3 DNA reads as TGTGCCAGCAGCTCCAACCGGGCTGAAGCTTTCTTT. Translated: CASSSNRAEAFF.

This rearrangement joins TRBV19 to TRBJ2-2; TRBD1 matches 7 bases. V was pared by 10 bases and J by 1 base, with 9 bases of the junction left unmatched. Germline values: CDR1 LNHDA, CDR2 SQIVND (reference sequence). The CDR3 runs to 15 residues. This CDR3 reads CATRGWDMNTGELFF. For the CDR3, the DNA is TGTGCCACCAGGGGGTGGGACATGAACACCGGGGAGCTGTTTTTT.

Remarks on this clonotype: The junction shows a germline mismatch at one end, possibly a read error. This rearrangement joins TRBV4-1 to TRBJ2-7; possibly TRBD1 or TRBD2 for D (5 bases each). Per the germline V gene, CDR1 is MGHRA and CDR2 is YSYEKL. The length of the CDR3 is 14 residues. The CDR3 DNA reads TGCTCCAGCAGCCAAGTGAGAGGGACCGGCGAGCAGTACTTC. Translated, it gives CSSSQVRGTGEQYF.

This clonotype was detected a few times. V is TRBV28 and J is TRBJ1-3; D might be TRBD1 (6 bases). This CDR3 has 15 residues. The germline V gene encodes CDR1 MDHEN and CDR2 SYDVKM. Trimming stripped 6 bases from V and 1 base from J, with 13 bases between. Here the CDR3 reads CASSSFRGSGNTIYF. CDR3 bases: TGTGCCAGCAGCAGCTTCAGGGGATCTGGAAACACCATATATTTT.

Ten or more counts support this clonotype. This chain uses TRBV4-2 with TRBJ1-6, with D unresolved. This CDR3 comprises 17 residues. The V gene lost 0 bases and the J gene lost 7 bases, with 16 bases spanning the gap. Germline CDR1 LGHNA, CDR2 YNFKEQ. In nucleotides, the CDR3 is TGTGCCAGCAGCCAAGATATCGACGGGAGTAGCAATTCACCCCTCCACTTT. It encodes CASSQDIDGSSNSPLHF.

This clonotype was detected only once. The rearrangement joins TRBV29-1 to TRBJ2-5; D is ambiguous. Between the trimmed V and J ends, which lost 7 bases and 4 bases, there was a span of 13 bases. CDR3 length: 12 amino acids. Per the germline V gene, CDR1 is SQVTM and CDR2 is ANQGSEA. The CDR3 nucleotides are TGCAGCGCCCGTCCTACATCAGAGACCCAGTACTTC. It translates to CSARPTSETQYF.

This clonotype came up many times. CDR3 in amino acids: CASSETVQLAKNIQYF. The CDR3 DNA follows: TGTGCCAGCAGCGAGACAGTACAACTAGCCAAAAACATTCAGTACTTC. The chain uses TRBV7-2 and TRBJ2-4, with D possibly matching TRBD1 (5 bases). CDR1 and CDR2 from the germline V gene are SGHTA and FQGNSA. The CDR3 totals 16 residues. The V gene lost 5 bases and the J gene lost 0 bases, with 14 bases spanning the gap. Using reference TRBV7-2 and TRBJ2-4 for the parts outside the CDR3, the full variable domain is GAGVSQSPSNKVTEKGKDVELRCDPISGHTALYWYRQSLGQGLEFLIYFQGNSAPDKSGLPSDRFSAERTGGSVSTLTIQRTQQEDSAVYLCASSETVQLAKNIQYFGAGTRLSVL.

The V call is TRBV14, the J call TRBJ1-1; 8 bases are shared with TRBD1. Looked up from germline, CDR1 is SGHDN and CDR2 is FVKESK. The CDR3 contains 16 residues. V dropped 1 base and J dropped 9; count of bases not matched to a gene: 13. The CDR3 region is CASSQAPGQARFKAFF. As DNA, the CDR3 is TGTGCCAGCAGCCAAGCCCCGGGACAGGCGAGGTTTAAAGCTTTCTTT.

The genes are TRBV27 and TRBJ1-2; D is unclear. The germline V gene has CDR1 MNHEY and CDR2 SMNVEV (reference sequence). Between the trimmed V and J ends, which lost 5 bases and 7 bases, there was a span of 20 bases. This CDR3 is 15 amino acids long. The CDR3 loop is CASSPSAVHNLGYTF. CDR3 DNA: TGTGCCAGCAGTCCTTCAGCGGTACATAACCTTGGCTACACCTTC.

The J gene is TRBJ1-6, the V gene TRBV6-1; D is uncertain. CDR3 size: 17 residues. CDR1 and CDR2 from the germline V gene are MNHNS and SASEGT. V was clipped by 5 bases and J by 12 bases, with 26 bases between them. The CDR3 is CASSIIEVGLTLGPLHF. The CDR3 DNA reads TGTGCCAGCAGTATCATTGAAGTGGGCCTCACACTTGGACCCCTCCACTTT.

The table lists this clonotype with a few counts. This chain uses TRBV19 with TRBJ1-5, with TRBD1 matching 7 bases. The V gene end was trimmed by 3 bases and the J gene end by 4 bases; junction bases not matched to a gene: 3. The V gene's germline CDR1 is LNHDA and CDR2 SQIVND (reference sequence). This CDR3 is 14 amino acids long. In DNA form, the CDR3 reads TGTGCCAGTAGTATGACAGGGAGGAATCAGCCCCAGCATTTT. Amino acid sequence: CASSMTGRNQPQHF.

The chain recombines TRBV6-1 with TRBJ1-2, with D possibly being TRBD1 (5 bases). The CDR3 is 14 residues long. The V gene's germline CDR1 is MNHNS and CDR2 SASEGT. V was shortened by 2 bases and J by 3 bases, with 10 bases between the two germline ends. CDR3: CASSEQGWDYGYTF. The CDR3 DNA is TGTGCCAGCAGTGAACAGGGATGGGACTATGGCTACACCTTC.

In this sample, this clonotype turned up a few times. The J gene is TRBJ2-7, the V gene TRBV19; 7 bases agree with TRBD1. This CDR3 is 13 amino acids long. CDR1 LNHDA and CDR2 SQIVND come from the germline V gene (reference sequence). Trimming at V came to 8 bases and at J to 6 bases, leaving 10 bases not matched to a gene. CDR3 in amino acids: CASGGQAWAEQYF. The CDR3 bases are TGTGCCAGTGGAGGACAGGCTTGGGCCGAGCAGTACTTC.

The V and J genes are TRBV29-1 and TRBJ2-1; no clear D. Trimming stripped 1 base from V and 10 bases from J, with 11 bases between. There are 12 residues in the CDR3. Per the germline V gene, CDR1 is SQVTM and CDR2 is ANQGSEA. CDR3 DNA sequence: TGCAGCGTTGAAGCGGGTGGCTACGAGCAGTTCTTC. Its translation is CSVEAGGYEQFF.

This clonotype occurred a few times. V usage is TRBV6-5 and J usage is TRBJ1-6; D not resolved. V was clipped by 2 bases and J by 8 bases, with 7 bases between them. The germline V gene encodes CDR1 MNHEY and CDR2 SVGAGI. The CDR3 length is 13 residues. CDR3 DNA: TGTGCCAGCAGTTACCTTCAGGATTCACCCCTCCACTTT. It encodes CASSYLQDSPLHF.

Note on this clonotype: A read error may explain this, as a much larger clone is one base away. This chain joins TRBV7-6 and TRBJ1-1, with D possibly matching TRBD1 (5 bases). Germline V CDR1 and CDR2: SGHVS, FNYEAQ. CDR3 length: 13 amino acids. Written as DNA, the CDR3 is TGTGTCAGCAGCAAAGGTACGGGGCATGAAGCTTTCTTT. This codes for CVSSKGTGHEAFF.

This clonotype appeared a few times. This chain connects TRBV19 to TRBJ2-6; D is tentatively TRBD1 or TRBD2 (7 bases each). Germline V gene data show CDR1 as LNHDA and CDR2 as SQIVND (reference sequence). The CDR3 loop spans 15 amino acids. V was cut by 6 bases and J by 12 bases, with 21 bases left in between. The CDR3 is CASSPHRGGQSVLTF. The CDR3 DNA is TGTGCCAGTAGCCCCCACAGGGGAGGGCAGAGCGTCCTGACTTTC.

This clonotype was found many times. V is TRBV7-8 and J is TRBJ2-7; weak D call: TRBD1 (5 bases). This CDR3 contains 14 residues. V lost 2 bases to trimming and J lost 3 bases, with 11 bases between them. The V gene's germline CDR1 is SGHVS and CDR2 FQNEAQ. CDR3 in DNA: TGTGCCAGCAGCTTAAGGGGCCAGTACTACGAGCAGTACTTC. As protein: CASSLRGQYYEQYF.

This clonotype was found many times. The chain employs TRBV7-8 and TRBJ2-1; 13 bases match TRBD2. J lost 2 bases, V lost 4 bases, and 14 bases had no gene match. The CDR3 is made up of 20 amino acids. Per germline, CDR1 SGHVS and CDR2 FQNEAQ. CDR3 loop: CASSSPRTGLAGIAYNEQFF. CDR3 nucleotide sequence: TGTGCCAGCAGCTCCCCGAGGACGGGACTAGCGGGGATCGCCTACAATGAGCAGTTCTTC.

The rearrangement links TRBV20-1 to TRBJ2-7; D call uncertain. The CDR3 totals 13 residues. V was clipped by 7 bases and J by 4 bases, with 17 bases between them. CDR1 and CDR2 from the germline V gene are DFQATT and SNEGSKA (reference sequence). CDR3 amino acids: CSVIGPFGYEQYF. The CDR3 nucleotides are TGCAGTGTGATCGGACCTTTCGGGTACGAGCAGTACTTC.

This clonotype has a handful of counts. CDR3 coding DNA: TGTGCCAGCTTACTAGCGGGGGGCTTAGATACGCAGTATTTT. The encoded protein is CASLLAGGLDTQYF. This chain joins TRBV2 and TRBJ2-3, with 12 bases lining up with TRBD2. The V gene's germline CDR1 is SNHLY and CDR2 FYNNEI. This CDR3 is built from 14 residues. Trimming cost V 8 bases and J 5 bases; bases outside gene matches: 5.

The rearrangement uses TRBV6-5 and TRBJ2-7; D might be TRBD1 or TRBD2, each matching 7 bases. Germline V gene sequence: CDR1 MNHEY, CDR2 SVGAGI. V lost 4 bases, J lost 6 bases, and 13 bases lay in between. This CDR3 is built from 13 residues. This CDR3 reads CASSWGGGSEQYF. The CDR3 DNA is TGTGCCAGCAGTTGGGGAGGGGGCTCCGAGCAGTACTTC.

This clonotype was found a few times. The chain employs TRBV25-1 and TRBJ2-5, with D perhaps TRBD1 (5 bases). This CDR3 is built from 17 residues. V dropped 0 bases and J dropped 4 bases, with 18 bases sitting between them. Germline-derived CDR1 and CDR2 are MGHDK and SYGVNS. Written as DNA, the CDR3 is TGTGCCAGCAGTGAATACTTGGCCCGACAGCCCACAGAGACCCAGTACTTC. Translated: CASSEYLARQPTETQYF.

The chain recombines TRBV7-6 with TRBJ2-7; D unresolved. Trimming shortened V by 5 bases and J by 6 bases, and 17 bases separated the two germline ends. The CDR3 has 14 amino acids. CDR1 is SGHVS, CDR2 FNYEAQ, per germline. CDR3 sequence: CASSGEAELGEQYF. The DNA for the CDR3 is TGTGCCAGCAGCGGCGAAGCCGAGCTAGGCGAGCAGTACTTC.